These T cell receptor beta chains were read from a single sample in a study of monozygotic twins with inflammatory bowel disease. TCRdb reanalyzed the 5' RACE reads, giving one entry per CDR3 protein sequence and no DNA. This sample's table has some 150,000 distinct CDR3 sequences. Sequenced: blood. Every receptor here comes from a human donor with ulcerative colitis or Crohn's disease, or a healthy co-twin of an affected twin (not recorded which). Each CDR3 is given with its conserved first and last residue.

v_call: TRBV29-1
j_call: TRBJ2-7
cdr3_aa: CSAAKTGQGAGEQYF

v_call: TRBV7-2
j_call: TRBJ2-1
cdr3_aa: CASSLNPSSNEQFF

v_call: TRBV29-1
j_call: TRBJ2-7
cdr3_aa: CSVEGLAGGEQYF

v_call: TRBV28
j_call: TRBJ2-5
cdr3_aa: CASSTSWTGNRETQYF

v_call: TRBV2
j_call: TRBJ1-1
cdr3_aa: CALRWVTEAFF

v_call: TRBV5-1
j_call: TRBJ2-3
cdr3_aa: CASSPGEGSAEDTQYF

v_call: TRBV11-2
j_call: TRBJ1-3
cdr3_aa: CASSPGTGGFSGNTIYF

v_call: TRBV14
j_call: TRBJ1-1
cdr3_aa: CASSPLVSKTEAFF

v_call: TRBV5-5
j_call: TRBJ2-4
cdr3_aa: CASSVIGTGGQRGQYF

v_call: TRBV28
j_call: TRBJ2-2
cdr3_aa: CASTANTGELFF

v_call: TRBV6-1
j_call: TRBJ1-5
cdr3_aa: CASSPGTGQGRQPQHF

v_call: TRBV12-3/TRBV12-4
j_call: TRBJ2-6
cdr3_aa: CASTYLQGPSGASVLTF

v_call: TRBV5-1
j_call: TRBJ2-3
cdr3_aa: CASSLAVVYTDTQYF

v_call: TRBV15
j_call: TRBJ1-6
cdr3_aa: CATSRPENSPLHF

v_call: TRBV5-1
j_call: TRBJ2-7
cdr3_aa: CASSRGGTYEQYF